The clone carrying this TCR beta chain was counted a few times. From germline, CDR1 is LGHNA and CDR2 YNFKEQ. V lost 0 bases and J lost 1; bases outside the gene matches: 4. This CDR3 is 16 amino acids long. This entry comes from a study of blood T cell repertoires in COVID-19. Study in general: T cells, B-cell-depleted T cells, or PBMCs supplied cDNA or gDNA.

Study processing details: Estimated nucleated cell counts came from reference gene primer amplification. The table came from immunoSEQ multiplex PCR; TCRdb's copy has only in-frame clones and leaves some out. V and J calls and clone size are as listed in that table; D and trimming were resolved from the DNA. The table includes 150,000 to 200,000 clones, around 80% detected once. This TCR came from a woman in her 50s with acute COVID-19. This chain joins TRBV4-2 and TRBJ2-5, with 8 bases fitting TRBD1. Input material: PBMCs or T cells enriched from blood (not recorded which). The CDR3 here is CASSQEHRGIQETQYF. The CDR3 nucleotides read TGTGCCAGCAGCCAAGAACACAGGGGGATCCAAGAGACCCAGTACTTC.